Listed here are 8 T cell receptor beta chains from one sample, sequenced in a study of cytomegalovirus exposure and HLA in healthy donors. PCR amplification relied on 60 Vbeta primers (plus 13 Jbeta primers). Measured with immunoSEQ multiplex PCR; TCRdb has only the in-frame clones, and not every one. This table has 130,000 to 150,000 clones, about four fifths appearing once. Sequencing was done on a sample of PBMCs. These TCRs come from a male donor in good health and CMV-seronegative.

The chain joins TRBV6-5 to TRBJ2-1; possibly TRBD2 for D (6 bases). The CDR3 totals 15 residues. Germline V CDR1 and CDR2: MNHEY, SVGAGI. The V end was cut by 6 bases, the J end by 6 bases, with 18 bases between. CDR3 protein: CASRVAALATNEQFF. In DNA form, the CDR3 reads TGTGCCAGCAGGGTAGCGGCCCTTGCTACCAATGAGCAGTTCTTC.

This clone appeared a single time. J is TRBJ1-5 and V is TRBV5-1; D not certain. Per germline, CDR1 SGHRS and CDR2 YFSETQ. The CDR3 spans 14 residues. V was cut by 0 bases and J by 6 bases, with 10 bases left in between. CDR3 in DNA: TGCGCCAGCAGCTTGGAATCCCCGGGTCAGCCCCAGCATTTT. Encoded protein: CASSLESPGQPQHF. The complete variable domain, with remaining parts taken from reference TRBV5-1 and TRBJ1-5, reads KAGVTQTPRYLIKTRGQQVTLSCSPISGHRSVSWYQQTPGQGLQFLFEYFSETQRNKGNFPGRFSGRQFSNSRSEMNVSTLELGDSALYLCASSLESPGQPQHFGDGTRLSIL.

J is TRBJ2-5 and V is TRBV9; TRBD2 is a possible D gene (6 bases). Germline-derived CDR1 and CDR2 are SGDLS and YYNGEE. The CDR3 sequence is 14 residues long. The germline V and J ends were trimmed by 4 bases and 7 bases, with 17 bases remaining between them. CDR3 amino acids: CASSLGTRRGTQYF. As DNA, the CDR3 is TGTGCCAGCAGCCTCGGGACTCGAAGGGGGACCCAGTACTTC. Together with reference TRBV9 and TRBJ2-5, the CDR3 gives the full variable domain: DSGVTQTPKHLITATGQRVTLRCSPRSGDLSVYWYQQSLDQGLQFLIQYYNGEERAKGNILERFSAQQFPDLHSELNLSSLELGDSALYFCASSLGTRRGTQYFGPGTRLLVL.

V usage is TRBV4-1 and J usage is TRBJ2-7; TRBD2 might be the D (6 bases). Germline values: CDR1 MGHRA, CDR2 YSYEKL. The CDR3 length is 16 residues. The V end lost 0 bases, the J end lost 1 base, and 13 bases lay between the germline ends. CDR3 nucleotides: TGCGCCAGCAGCCAAGAGGAGGGGCGCCAGTCCTACGAGCAGTACTTC. It is translated as CASSQEEGRQSYEQYF.

The rearrangement uses TRBV28 and TRBJ2-7; 8 nucleotides line up with TRBD1. Germline V gene lookup returns CDR1 MDHEN and CDR2 SYDVKM. The CDR3 is made up of 15 amino acids. V shed 4 bases, J shed 7 bases, and the junction held 12 bases outside the gene matches. As DNA, the CDR3 is TGTGCCAGCAGTTCGTCCGAAATCGGACAGGGAGAGCAGTACTTC. Its translation is CASSSSEIGQGEQYF.

This chain links TRBV29-1 with TRBJ1-2, with a weak D call TRBD1 (6 bases). Germline CDR1 is SQVTM and CDR2 is ANQGSEA. Between the trimmed V and J ends, which lost 3 bases and 2 bases, there was a span of 10 bases. The CDR3 consists of 13 residues. The CDR3: CSVDRGHNYGYTF. In DNA form, the CDR3 reads TGCAGCGTTGACAGGGGACACAACTATGGCTACACCTTC.

This clone was seen only a few times. This rearrangement joins TRBV30 to TRBJ2-5; TRBD2 is a possible D gene (5 bases). Germline V gene data show CDR1 as GTSNPN and CDR2 as SVGIG (reference sequence). CDR3 length: 14 amino acids. V gave up 5 bases and J gave up 3 bases, with 16 bases separating them. The CDR3 reads CAWSPDSGKETQYF. CDR3 sequence (DNA): TGTGCCTGGTCCCCCGACTCGGGGAAAGAGACCCAGTACTTC.

The V call is TRBV12-5, the J call TRBJ1-3, with D unresolved. The V gene lost 6 bases and the J gene lost 3 bases, with 15 bases spanning the gap. The V gene's germline CDR1 is LGHNT and CDR2 FRNRAP. This CDR3 has 15 amino acids. CDR3 residues: CASGYGGNGGNTIYF. Here the CDR3 DNA reads TGTGCTAGTGGCTACGGAGGGAACGGTGGAAACACCATATATTTT.